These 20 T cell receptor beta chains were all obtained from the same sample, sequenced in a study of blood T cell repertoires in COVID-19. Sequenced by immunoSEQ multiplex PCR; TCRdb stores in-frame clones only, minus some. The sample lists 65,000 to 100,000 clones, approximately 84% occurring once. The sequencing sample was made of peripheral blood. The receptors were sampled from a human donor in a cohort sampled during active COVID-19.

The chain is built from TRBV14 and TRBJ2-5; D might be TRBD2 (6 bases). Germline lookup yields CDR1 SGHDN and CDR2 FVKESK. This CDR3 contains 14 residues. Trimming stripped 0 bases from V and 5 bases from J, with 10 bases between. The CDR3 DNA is TGTGCCAGCAGCCAAGATTCAGGGAGGGAGACCCAGTACTTC. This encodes CASSQDSGRETQYF. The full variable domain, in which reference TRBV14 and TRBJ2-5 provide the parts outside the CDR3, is EAGVTQFPSHSVIEKGQTVTLRCDPISGHDNLYWYRRVMGKEIKFLLHFVKESKQDESGMPNNRFLAERTGGTYSTLKVQPAELEDSGVYFCASSQDSGRETQYFGPGTRLLVL.

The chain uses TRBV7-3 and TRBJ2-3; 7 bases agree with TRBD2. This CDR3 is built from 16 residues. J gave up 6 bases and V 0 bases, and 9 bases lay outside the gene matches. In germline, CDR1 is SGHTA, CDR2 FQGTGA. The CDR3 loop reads CASSLTARGGGDTQYF. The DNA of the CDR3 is TGTGCCAGCAGCTTAACAGCCCGCGGGGGTGGCGATACGCAGTATTTT.

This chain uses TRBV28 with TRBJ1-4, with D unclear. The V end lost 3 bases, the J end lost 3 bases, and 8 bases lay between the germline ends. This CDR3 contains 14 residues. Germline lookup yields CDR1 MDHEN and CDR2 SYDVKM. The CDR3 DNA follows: TGTGCCAGCAGTTTGGGAGGGTCTAATGAAAAACTGTTTTTT. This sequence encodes CASSLGGSNEKLFF.

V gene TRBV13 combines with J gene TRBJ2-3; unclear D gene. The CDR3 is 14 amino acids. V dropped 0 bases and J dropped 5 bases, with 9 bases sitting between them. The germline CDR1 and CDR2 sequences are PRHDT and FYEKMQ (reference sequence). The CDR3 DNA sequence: TGTGCCAGCAGCTTAGGGTCAGGTCAAGATACGCAGTATTTT. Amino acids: CASSLGSGQDTQYF. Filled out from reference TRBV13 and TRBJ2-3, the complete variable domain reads AAGVIQSPRHLIKEKRETATLKCYPIPRHDTVYWYQQGPGQDPQFLISFYEKMQSDKGSIPDRFSAQQFSDYHSELNMSSLELGDSALYFCASSLGSGQDTQYFGPGTRLTVL.

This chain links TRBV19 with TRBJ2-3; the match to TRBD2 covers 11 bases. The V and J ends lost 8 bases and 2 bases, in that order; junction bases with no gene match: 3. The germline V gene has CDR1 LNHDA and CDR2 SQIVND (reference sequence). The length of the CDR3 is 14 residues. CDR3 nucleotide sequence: TGTGCCAGTGCGACTAGCGGGGCCACAGATACGCAGTATTTT. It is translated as CASATSGATDTQYF.

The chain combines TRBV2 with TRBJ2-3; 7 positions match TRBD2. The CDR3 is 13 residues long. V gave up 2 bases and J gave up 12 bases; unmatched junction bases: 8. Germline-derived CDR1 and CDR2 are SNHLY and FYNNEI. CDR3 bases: TGTGCCAGCAGTGAAAGGGGACTATGGTCTCAGTATTTT. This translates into CASSERGLWSQYF.

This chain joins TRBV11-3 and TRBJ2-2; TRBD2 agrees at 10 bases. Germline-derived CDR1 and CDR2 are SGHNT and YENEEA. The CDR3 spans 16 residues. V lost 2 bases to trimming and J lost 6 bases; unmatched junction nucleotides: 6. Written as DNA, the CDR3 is TGTGCCAGCAGCTTAACGAGCGGGGGGGCCTCCGGGGAGCTGTTTTTT. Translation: CASSLTSGGASGELFF.

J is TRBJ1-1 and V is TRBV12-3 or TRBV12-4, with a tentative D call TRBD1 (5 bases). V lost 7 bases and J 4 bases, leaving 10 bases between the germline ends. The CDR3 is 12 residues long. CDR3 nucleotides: TGTGCCAGCAAGGCAGGGCCCACTGAAGCTTTCTTT. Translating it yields CASKAGPTEAFF.

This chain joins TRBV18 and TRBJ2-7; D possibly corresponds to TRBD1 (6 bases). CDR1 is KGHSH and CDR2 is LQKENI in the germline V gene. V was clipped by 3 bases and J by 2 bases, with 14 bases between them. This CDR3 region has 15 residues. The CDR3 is CASSPTYYRAYEQYF. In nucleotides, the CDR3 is TGTGCCAGCTCACCTACCTACTACAGGGCCTACGAGCAGTACTTC.

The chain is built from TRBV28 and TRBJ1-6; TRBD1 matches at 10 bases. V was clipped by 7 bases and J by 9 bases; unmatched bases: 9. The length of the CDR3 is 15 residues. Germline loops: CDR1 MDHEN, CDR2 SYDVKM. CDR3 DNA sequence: TGTGCCAGCAATGGGTCCGGGGACAGGGGTTCACCCCTCCACTTT. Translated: CASNGSGDRGSPLHF.

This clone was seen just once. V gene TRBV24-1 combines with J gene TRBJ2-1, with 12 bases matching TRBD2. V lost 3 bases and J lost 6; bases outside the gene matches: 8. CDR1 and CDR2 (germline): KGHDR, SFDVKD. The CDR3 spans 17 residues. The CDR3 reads CATSDQATSGGFNEQFF. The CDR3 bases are TGTGCCACCAGTGATCAAGCGACTAGCGGGGGTTTCAATGAGCAGTTCTTC.

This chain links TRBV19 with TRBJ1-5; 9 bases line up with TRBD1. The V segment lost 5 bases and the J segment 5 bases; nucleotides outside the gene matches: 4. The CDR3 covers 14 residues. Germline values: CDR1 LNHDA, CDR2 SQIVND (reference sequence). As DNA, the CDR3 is TGTGCCAGTAGTCGACAGGGGGTCGATCAGCCCCAGCATTTT. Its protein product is CASSRQGVDQPQHF.

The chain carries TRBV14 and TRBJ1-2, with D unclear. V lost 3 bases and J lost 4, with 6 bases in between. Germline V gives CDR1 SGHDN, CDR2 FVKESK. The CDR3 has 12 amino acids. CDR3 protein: CASSQSSYGYTF. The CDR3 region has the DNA TGTGCCAGCAGCCAGAGTTCCTATGGCTACACCTTC.

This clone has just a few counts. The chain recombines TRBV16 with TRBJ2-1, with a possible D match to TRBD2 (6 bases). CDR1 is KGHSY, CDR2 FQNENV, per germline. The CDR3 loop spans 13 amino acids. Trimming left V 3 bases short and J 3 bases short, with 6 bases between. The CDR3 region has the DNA TGTGCCAGCAGCCAGGGGGGCTACAATGAGCAGTTCTTC. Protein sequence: CASSQGGYNEQFF.

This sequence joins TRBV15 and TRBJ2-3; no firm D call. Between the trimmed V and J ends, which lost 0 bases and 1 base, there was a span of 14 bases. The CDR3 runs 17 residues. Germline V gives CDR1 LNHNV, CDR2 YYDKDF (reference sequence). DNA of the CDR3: TGTGCCACCAGCAGAGAGGCCCTGACTCCGCGCACAGATACGCAGTATTTT. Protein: CATSREALTPRTDTQYF.

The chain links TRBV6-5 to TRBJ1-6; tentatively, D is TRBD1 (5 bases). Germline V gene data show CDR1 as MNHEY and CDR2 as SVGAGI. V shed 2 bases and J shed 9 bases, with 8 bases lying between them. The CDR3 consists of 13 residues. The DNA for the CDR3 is TGTGCCAGCAGTTACGGGCAGGGTTCACCCCTCCACTTT. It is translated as CASSYGQGSPLHF.

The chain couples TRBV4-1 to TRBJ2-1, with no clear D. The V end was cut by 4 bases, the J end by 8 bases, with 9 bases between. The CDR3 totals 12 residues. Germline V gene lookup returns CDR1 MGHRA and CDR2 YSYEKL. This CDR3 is CASSPGTHEQFF. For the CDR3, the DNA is TGCGCCAGCAGCCCAGGTACCCATGAGCAGTTCTTC.

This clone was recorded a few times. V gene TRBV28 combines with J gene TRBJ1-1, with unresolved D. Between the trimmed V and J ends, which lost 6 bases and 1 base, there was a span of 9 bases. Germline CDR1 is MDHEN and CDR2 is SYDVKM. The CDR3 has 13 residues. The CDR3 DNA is TGTGCCAGCAGAGCTCCCTCGAACACTGAAGCTTTCTTT. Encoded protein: CASRAPSNTEAFF. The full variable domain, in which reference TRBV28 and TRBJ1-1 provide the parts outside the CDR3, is DVKVTQSSRYLVKRTGEKVFLECVQDMDHENMFWYRQDPGLGLRLIYFSYDVKMKEKGDIPEGYSVSREKKERFSLILESASTNQTSMYLCASRAPSNTEAFFGQGTRLTVV.

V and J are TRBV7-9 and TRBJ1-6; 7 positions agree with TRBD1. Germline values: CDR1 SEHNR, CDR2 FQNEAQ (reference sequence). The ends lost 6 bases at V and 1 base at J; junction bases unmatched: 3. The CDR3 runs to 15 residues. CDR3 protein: CASRTGTSYNSPLHF. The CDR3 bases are TGTGCCAGCAGGACAGGGACGTCCTATAATTCACCCCTCCACTTT.

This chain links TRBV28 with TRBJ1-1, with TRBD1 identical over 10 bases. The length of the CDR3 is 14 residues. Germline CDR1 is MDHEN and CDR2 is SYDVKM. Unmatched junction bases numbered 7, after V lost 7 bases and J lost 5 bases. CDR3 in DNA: TGTGCCAGCAAATCCGGGACAGGGGTAACTGAAGCTTTCTTT. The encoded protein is CASKSGTGVTEAFF.